This T cell receptor beta chain was profiled in a study of glioma-infiltrating T cells after dendritic cell vaccination. Across the study: Glioblastoma patients came from Phase I and II dendritic cell vaccination trials.

Amplification used 60 V beta primers and 13 J beta primers. Produced via immunoSEQ multiplex PCR; TCRdb's table is partial and in-frame only. The sample contains under 40,000 clones, 90% to 95% of which appear only once. The sequenced sample was blood, obtained before dendritic cell vaccination. This clonotype was obtained from a human donor with glioblastoma.

CDR3 amino acids: CASSLTGTLQGETQYF. As DNA, the CDR3 is TGCGCCAGCAGCTTGACGGGGACTCTGCAGGGAGAGACCCAGTACTTC. The gene calls are TRBV5-1 and TRBJ2-5, with TRBD2 as a possible D gene (6 bases). Trimming cost V 1 base and J 4 bases, with 17 bases left between them. The CDR3 has 16 residues. In germline, CDR1 is SGHRS, CDR2 YFSETQ.